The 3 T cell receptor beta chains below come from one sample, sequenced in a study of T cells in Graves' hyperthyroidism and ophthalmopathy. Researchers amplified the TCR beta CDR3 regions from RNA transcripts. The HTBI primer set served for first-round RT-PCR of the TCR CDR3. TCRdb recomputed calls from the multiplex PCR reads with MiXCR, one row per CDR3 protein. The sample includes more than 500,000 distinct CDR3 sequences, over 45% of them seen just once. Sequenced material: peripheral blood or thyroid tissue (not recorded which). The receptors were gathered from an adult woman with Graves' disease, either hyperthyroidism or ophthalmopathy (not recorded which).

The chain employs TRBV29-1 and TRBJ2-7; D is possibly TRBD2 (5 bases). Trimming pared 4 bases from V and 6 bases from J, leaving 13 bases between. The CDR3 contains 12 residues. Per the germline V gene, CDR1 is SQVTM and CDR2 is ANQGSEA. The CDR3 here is CSVGRAGREQYF. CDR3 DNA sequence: TGCAGCGTTGGCCGCGCGGGTCGCGAGCAGTACTTC.

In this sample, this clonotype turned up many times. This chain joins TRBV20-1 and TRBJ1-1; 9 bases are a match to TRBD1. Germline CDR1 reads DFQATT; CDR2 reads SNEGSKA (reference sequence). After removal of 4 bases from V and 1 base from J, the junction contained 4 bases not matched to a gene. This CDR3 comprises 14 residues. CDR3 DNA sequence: TGCAGTGCTACAGACAGGGGGGGGAACACTGAAGCTTTCTTT. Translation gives CSATDRGGNTEAFF.

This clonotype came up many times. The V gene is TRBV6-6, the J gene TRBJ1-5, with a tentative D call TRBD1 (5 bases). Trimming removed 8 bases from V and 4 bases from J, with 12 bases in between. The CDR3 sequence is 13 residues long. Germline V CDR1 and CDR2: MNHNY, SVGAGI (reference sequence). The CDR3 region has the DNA TGTGCCAGCCGTCCCTGGGGGAATCAGCCCCAGCATTTT. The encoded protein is CASRPWGNQPQHF.